A selection of T cell receptor beta chains follows, all from one sample in a study of blood T cell repertoires in COVID-19. Only in-frame clones appear in the TCRdb table, and some are missing; sequencing was by immunoSEQ multiplex PCR. The data contain about 240,000 clones, around 81% of them singletons. Sample: peripheral blood. The receptor source for this set is a woman older than 75 with COVID-19, enrolled during active disease. The CDR3 runs from the conserved cysteine through the conserved F or W. D genes are given only for firm matches. For some rows the clone size is stated as once, few or many, or as a class when expanded; others skip it.

clone size: NA; V gene: TRBV18; D gene: TRBD1; CDR3 length: 13; J gene: TRBJ2-5; CDR3 protein: CASSLGQGETQYF; CDR3 DNA: TGTGCCAGCTCACTGGGACAGGGGGAGACCCAGTACTTC
clone size: few; V gene: TRBV3-1/TRBV3-2; D gene: NA; CDR3 length: 14; J gene: TRBJ1-2; CDR3 protein: CASSQGRGEYGYTF; CDR3 DNA: TGTGCCAGCAGCCAAGGGCGGGGAGAGTATGGCTACACCTTC
clone size: NA; V gene: TRBV18; D gene: NA; CDR3 length: 15; J gene: TRBJ1-1; CDR3 protein: CASSPGRTVNTEAFF; CDR3 DNA: TGTGCCAGCTCACCGGGCCGGACAGTGAACACTGAAGCTTTCTTT
clone size: few; V gene: TRBV13; D gene: NA; CDR3 length: 14; J gene: TRBJ2-1; CDR3 protein: CASSLRTSYNEQFF; CDR3 DNA: TGTGCCAGCAGCCTGAGGACTTCCTACAATGAGCAGTTCTTC
clone size: NA; V gene: TRBV14; D gene: NA; CDR3 length: 13; J gene: TRBJ1-2; CDR3 protein: CASSQDRRYGYTF; CDR3 DNA: TGTGCCAGCAGCCAAGATAGGAGATATGGCTACACCTTC
clone size: NA; V gene: TRBV6-2/TRBV6-3; D gene: TRBD2; CDR3 length: 15; J gene: TRBJ2-1; CDR3 protein: CASSPSGGSYNEQFF; CDR3 DNA: TGTGCCAGCAGCCCTAGCGGAGGCTCCTACAATGAGCAGTTCTTC
clone size: NA; V gene: TRBV10-2; D gene: TRBD1; CDR3 length: 14; J gene: TRBJ1-5; CDR3 protein: CASRPGTGSQPQHF; CDR3 DNA: TGCGCCAGCAGACCCGGGACAGGGTCTCAGCCCCAGCATTTT
clone size: NA; V gene: TRBV19; D gene: TRBD1; CDR3 length: 13; J gene: TRBJ2-7; CDR3 protein: CASSADRVLEQYF; CDR3 DNA: TGTGCCAGTAGTGCTGACAGGGTTCTGGAGCAGTACTTC
clone size: NA; V gene: TRBV19; D gene: NA; CDR3 length: 13; J gene: TRBJ2-5; CDR3 protein: CASSIQFQETQYF; CDR3 DNA: TGTGCCAGTAGTATCCAATTCCAAGAGACCCAGTACTTC
clone size: NA; V gene: TRBV15; D gene: TRBD2; CDR3 length: 16; J gene: TRBJ2-3; CDR3 protein: CATSRGLAESIDTQYF; CDR3 DNA: TGTGCCACCAGCAGGGGACTAGCGGAGTCGATCGATACGCAGTATTTT
clone size: once; V gene: TRBV10-1; D gene: NA; CDR3 length: 14; J gene: TRBJ1-1; CDR3 protein: CASSESAGNTEAFF; CDR3 DNA: TGCGCCAGCAGTGAGTCGGCAGGGAACACTGAAGCTTTCTTT
clone size: NA; V gene: TRBV19; D gene: NA; CDR3 length: 17; J gene: TRBJ2-7; CDR3 protein: CASSIDPTGRHSYEQYF; CDR3 DNA: TGTGCCAGTAGTATAGATCCCACCGGAAGACATTCCTACGAGCAGTACTTC
clone size: once; V gene: TRBV6-2/TRBV6-3; D gene: NA; CDR3 length: 14; J gene: TRBJ1-5; CDR3 protein: CASSTAGVNQPQHF; CDR3 DNA: TGTGCCAGCAGTACAGCAGGGGTCAATCAGCCCCAGCATTTT
clone size: few; V gene: TRBV19; D gene: NA; CDR3 length: 13; J gene: TRBJ1-2; CDR3 protein: CASSLGGIVGYTF; CDR3 DNA: TGTGCCAGTAGTCTGGGGGGAATAGTTGGCTACACCTTC
clone size: many; V gene: TRBV27; D gene: NA; CDR3 length: 15; J gene: TRBJ1-6; CDR3 protein: CASSFRREDNSPLHF; CDR3 DNA: TGTGCCAGCAGTTTCCGCCGGGAGGATAATTCACCCCTCCACTTT
clone size: few; V gene: TRBV6-6; D gene: NA; CDR3 length: 14; J gene: TRBJ2-5; CDR3 protein: CASIEGQFQETQYF; CDR3 DNA: TGTGCCAGCATCGAGGGCCAGTTTCAAGAGACCCAGTACTTC
clone size: NA; V gene: TRBV7-3; D gene: NA; CDR3 length: 15; J gene: TRBJ2-6; CDR3 protein: CASSQNRAGANVLTF; CDR3 DNA: TGTGCCAGCAGCCAAAACAGGGCTGGGGCCAACGTCCTGACTTTC
clone size: few; V gene: TRBV6-1; D gene: NA; CDR3 length: 19; J gene: TRBJ1-5; CDR3 protein: CASSEVGGPGSYSNQPQHF; CDR3 DNA: TGTGCCAGCAGTGAAGTCGGAGGGCCAGGGTCTTATAGCAATCAGCCCCAGCATTTT
clone size: NA; V gene: TRBV5-4; D gene: NA; CDR3 length: 13; J gene: TRBJ2-5; CDR3 protein: CASSSGLVETQYF; CDR3 DNA: TGTGCCAGCAGCTCCGGACTTGTAGAGACCCAGTACTTC
clone size: once; V gene: TRBV6-5; D gene: NA; CDR3 length: 12; J gene: TRBJ2-7; CDR3 protein: CASSYDRYEQYF; CDR3 DNA: TGTGCCAGCAGTTACGACAGGTACGAGCAGTACTTC
clone size: once; V gene: TRBV7-9; D gene: TRBD1; CDR3 length: 16; J gene: TRBJ2-1; CDR3 protein: CASSLGDRVRGNEQFF; CDR3 DNA: TGTGCCAGCAGCTTAGGGGACAGGGTGCGGGGCAATGAGCAGTTCTTC
clone size: NA; V gene: TRBV6-1; D gene: NA; CDR3 length: 14; J gene: TRBJ1-5; CDR3 protein: CASSERGNGQPQHF; CDR3 DNA: TGTGCCAGCAGTGAAAGGGGGAACGGCCAGCCCCAGCATTTT
clone size: NA; V gene: TRBV30; D gene: TRBD2; CDR3 length: 19; J gene: TRBJ2-7; CDR3 protein: CAWSGYRGTSALEGFEQYF; CDR3 DNA: TGTGCCTGGAGTGGGTATCGGGGGACTAGCGCCCTTGAGGGGTTCGAGCAGTACTTC
clone size: once; V gene: TRBV3-1/TRBV3-2; D gene: NA; CDR3 length: 16; J gene: TRBJ2-5; CDR3 protein: CASSQDEIGGQETQYF; CDR3 DNA: TGTGCCAGCAGCCAAGATGAAATCGGGGGCCAAGAGACCCAGTACTTC
clone size: NA; V gene: TRBV3-1/TRBV3-2; D gene: TRBD1; CDR3 length: 15; J gene: TRBJ1-2; CDR3 protein: CASSQFPGTVYGYTF; CDR3 DNA: TGTGCCAGCAGCCAATTCCCCGGGACAGTCTATGGCTACACCTTC
clone size: NA; V gene: TRBV7-3; D gene: NA; CDR3 length: 12; J gene: TRBJ2-1; CDR3 protein: CASSLGFSEQFF; CDR3 DNA: TGTGCCAGCAGCTTAGGCTTTTCAGAGCAGTTCTTC
clone size: NA; V gene: TRBV4-3; D gene: NA; CDR3 length: 16; J gene: TRBJ1-1; CDR3 protein: CASSPFRDNEDTEAFF; CDR3 DNA: TGCGCCAGCAGCCCCTTCCGGGACAATGAAGACACTGAAGCTTTCTTT
clone size: NA; V gene: TRBV5-4; D gene: TRBD2; CDR3 length: 16; J gene: TRBJ2-5; CDR3 protein: CASSPKLAGVMETQYF; CDR3 DNA: TGTGCCAGCAGCCCGAAACTAGCGGGAGTAATGGAGACCCAGTACTTC
clone size: NA; V gene: TRBV7-9; D gene: TRBD2; CDR3 length: 12; J gene: TRBJ2-3; CDR3 protein: CASSFLSGGGDF; CDR3 DNA: TGTGCCAGCAGCTTCCTTAGCGGGGGAGGGGATTTT
clone size: NA; V gene: TRBV2; D gene: NA; CDR3 length: 14; J gene: TRBJ1-6; CDR3 protein: CASTDERGPSPLHF; CDR3 DNA: TGTGCCAGCACTGATGAGCGGGGTCCCTCACCCCTCCACTTT
clone size: NA; V gene: TRBV11-3; D gene: TRBD1; CDR3 length: 14; J gene: TRBJ2-2; CDR3 protein: CASSLGQGTGELFF; CDR3 DNA: TGTGCCAGCAGCTTAGGACAGGGTACCGGGGAGCTGTTTTTT
clone size: NA; V gene: TRBV7-8; D gene: TRBD2; CDR3 length: 16; J gene: TRBJ2-7; CDR3 protein: CASSPRLAPSSYEQYF; CDR3 DNA: TGTGCCAGCAGCCCAAGACTAGCGCCGAGCTCCTACGAGCAGTACTTC
clone size: NA; V gene: TRBV6-4; D gene: TRBD2; CDR3 length: 14; J gene: TRBJ2-7; CDR3 protein: CAPKGSGRLYEQYF; CDR3 DNA: TGTGCCCCAAAGGGGAGCGGGAGATTGTACGAGCAGTACTTC
clone size: NA; V gene: TRBV3-1/TRBV3-2; D gene: TRBD1; CDR3 length: 15; J gene: TRBJ1-3; CDR3 protein: CASSQKGGYGNTIYF; CDR3 DNA: TGTGCCAGCAGCCAGAAAGGGGGCTATGGAAACACCATATATTTT
clone size: NA; V gene: TRBV7-9; D gene: NA; CDR3 length: 13; J gene: TRBJ1-2; CDR3 protein: CASSLERVRGYTF; CDR3 DNA: TGTGCCAGCAGCTTAGAGCGGGTGAGGGGCTACACCTTC
clone size: NA; V gene: TRBV27; D gene: TRBD2; CDR3 length: 15; J gene: TRBJ2-4; CDR3 protein: CASKREGRSTDIQYF; CDR3 DNA: TGTGCCAGCAAGCGGGAGGGCCGGTCAACGGACATTCAGTACTTC
clone size: NA; V gene: TRBV27; D gene: NA; CDR3 length: 13; J gene: TRBJ1-1; CDR3 protein: CASKPGSNTEAFF; CDR3 DNA: TGTGCCAGCAAGCCGGGTTCGAACACTGAAGCTTTCTTT
clone size: NA; V gene: TRBV28; D gene: NA; CDR3 length: 11; J gene: TRBJ1-2; CDR3 protein: CASLSWRGYTF; CDR3 DNA: TGTGCCAGCCTTTCATGGCGGGGCTACACCTTC
clone size: NA; V gene: TRBV27; D gene: TRBD1; CDR3 length: 16; J gene: TRBJ1-4; CDR3 protein: CASSPLTGGINEKLFF; CDR3 DNA: TGTGCCAGCAGTCCCTTGACAGGGGGCATTAATGAAAAACTGTTTTTT
clone size: NA; V gene: TRBV11-1; D gene: TRBD2; CDR3 length: 15; J gene: TRBJ2-1; CDR3 protein: CASSHSGSIYNEQFF; CDR3 DNA: TGTGCCAGCAGCCATAGCGGGAGTATCTACAATGAGCAGTTCTTC
clone size: NA; V gene: TRBV6-6; D gene: TRBD1; CDR3 length: 14; J gene: TRBJ1-2; CDR3 protein: CALSRDRAIYGYTF; CDR3 DNA: TGTGCCTTATCCCGGGACAGGGCTATCTATGGCTACACCTTC
clone size: NA; V gene: TRBV30; D gene: NA; CDR3 length: 12; J gene: TRBJ1-4; CDR3 protein: CAWSVFGGKLFF; CDR3 DNA: TGTGCCTGGAGTGTCTTTGGGGGGAAACTGTTTTTT